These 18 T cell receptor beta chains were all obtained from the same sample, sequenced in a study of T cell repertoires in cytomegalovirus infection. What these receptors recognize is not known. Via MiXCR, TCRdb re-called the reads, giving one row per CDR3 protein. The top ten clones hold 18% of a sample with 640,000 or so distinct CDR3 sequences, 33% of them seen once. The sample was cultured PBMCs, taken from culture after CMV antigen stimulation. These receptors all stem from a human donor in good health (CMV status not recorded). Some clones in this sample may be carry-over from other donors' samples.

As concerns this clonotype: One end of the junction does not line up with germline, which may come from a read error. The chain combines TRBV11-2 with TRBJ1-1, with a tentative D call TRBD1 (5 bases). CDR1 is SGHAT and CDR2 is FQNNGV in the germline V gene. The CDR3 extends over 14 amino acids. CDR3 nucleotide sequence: TGTGCCAGCAGCGTAGAAACAGGAGGCACTGAAGCTTTCTTT. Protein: CASSVETGGTEAFF.

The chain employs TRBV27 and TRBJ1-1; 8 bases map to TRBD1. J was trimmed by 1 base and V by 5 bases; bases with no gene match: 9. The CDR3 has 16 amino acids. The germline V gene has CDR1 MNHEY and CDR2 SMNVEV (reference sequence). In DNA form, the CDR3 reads TGTGCCAGCAGTCCCCCAGCGGGACAGGCGAACACTGAAGCTTTCTTT. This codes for CASSPPAGQANTEAFF.

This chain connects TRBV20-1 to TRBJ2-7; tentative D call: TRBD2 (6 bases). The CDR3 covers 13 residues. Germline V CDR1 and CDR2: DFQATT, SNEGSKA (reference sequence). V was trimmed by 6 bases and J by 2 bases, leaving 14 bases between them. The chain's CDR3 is CSAQPGLTYEQYF. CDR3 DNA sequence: TGCAGTGCCCAACCCGGACTAACCTACGAGCAGTACTTC.

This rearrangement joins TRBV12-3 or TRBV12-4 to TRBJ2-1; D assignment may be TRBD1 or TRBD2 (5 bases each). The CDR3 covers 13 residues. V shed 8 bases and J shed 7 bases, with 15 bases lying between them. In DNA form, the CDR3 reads TGTGCCAGCGAGGGGTCCCTCGGTAATGAGCAGTTCTTC. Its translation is CASEGSLGNEQFF.

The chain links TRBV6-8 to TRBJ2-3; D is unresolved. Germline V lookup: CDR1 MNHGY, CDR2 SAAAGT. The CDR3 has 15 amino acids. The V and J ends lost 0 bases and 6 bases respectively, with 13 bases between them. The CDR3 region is CASSYSNGVSDTQYF. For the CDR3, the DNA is TGTGCCAGCAGTTACTCGAACGGTGTCTCGGATACGCAGTATTTT.

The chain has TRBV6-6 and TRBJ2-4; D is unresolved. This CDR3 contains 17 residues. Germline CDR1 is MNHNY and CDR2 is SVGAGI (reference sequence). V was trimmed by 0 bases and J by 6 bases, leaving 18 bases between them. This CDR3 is CASSYSIGSPRGNIQYF. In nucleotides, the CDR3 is TGTGCCAGCAGTTACTCGATCGGCTCCCCACGAGGAAACATTCAGTACTTC.

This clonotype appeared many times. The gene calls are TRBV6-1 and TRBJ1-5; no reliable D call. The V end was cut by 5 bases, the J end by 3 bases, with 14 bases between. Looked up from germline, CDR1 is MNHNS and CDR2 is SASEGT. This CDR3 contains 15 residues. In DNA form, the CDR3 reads TGTGCCAGCAGTACGCAGCCGGGCCCCAATCAGCCCCAGCATTTT. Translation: CASSTQPGPNQPQHF.

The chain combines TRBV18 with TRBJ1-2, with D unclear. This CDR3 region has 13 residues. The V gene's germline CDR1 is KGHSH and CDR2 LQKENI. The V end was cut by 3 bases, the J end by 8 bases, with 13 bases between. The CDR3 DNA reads TGTGCCAGCTCACCTTCCTCCCGGGAAGGCTACACCTTC. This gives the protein CASSPSSREGYTF.

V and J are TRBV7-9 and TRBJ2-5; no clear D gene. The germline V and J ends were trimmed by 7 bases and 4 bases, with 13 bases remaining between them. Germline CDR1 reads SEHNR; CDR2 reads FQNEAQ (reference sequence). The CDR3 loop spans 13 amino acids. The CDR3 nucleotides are TGTGCCAGCAAACGATGGTCAGGAGAGACCCAGTACTTC. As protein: CASKRWSGETQYF.

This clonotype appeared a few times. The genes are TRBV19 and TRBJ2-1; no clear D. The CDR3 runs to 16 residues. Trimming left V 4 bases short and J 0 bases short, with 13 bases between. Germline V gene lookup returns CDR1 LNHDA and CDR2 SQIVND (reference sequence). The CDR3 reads CASSKLRGSSYNEQFF. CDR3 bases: TGTGCCAGTAGTAAACTTCGTGGCAGCTCCTACAATGAGCAGTTCTTC.

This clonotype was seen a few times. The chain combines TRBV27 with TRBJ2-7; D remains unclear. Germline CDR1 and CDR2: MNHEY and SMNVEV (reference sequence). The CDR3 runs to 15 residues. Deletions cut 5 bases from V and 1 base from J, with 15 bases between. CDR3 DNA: TGTGCCAGCAGTCCCTATAGGACCGGTTCCTACGAGCAGTACTTC. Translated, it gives CASSPYRTGSYEQYF.

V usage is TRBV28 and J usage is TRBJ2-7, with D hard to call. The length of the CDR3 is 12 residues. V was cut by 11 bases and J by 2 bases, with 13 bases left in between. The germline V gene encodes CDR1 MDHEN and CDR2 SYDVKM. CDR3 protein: CAVSPQTYEQYF. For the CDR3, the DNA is TGTGCCGTAAGCCCCCAGACCTACGAGCAGTACTTC.

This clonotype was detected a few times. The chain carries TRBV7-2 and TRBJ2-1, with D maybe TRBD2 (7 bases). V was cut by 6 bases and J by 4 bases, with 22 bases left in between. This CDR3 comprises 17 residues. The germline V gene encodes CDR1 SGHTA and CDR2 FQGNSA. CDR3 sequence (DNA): TGTGCCAGCAGTCCCGTCGTGGGGGGGGGCACTTACAATGAGCAGTTCTTC. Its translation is CASSPVVGGGTYNEQFF.

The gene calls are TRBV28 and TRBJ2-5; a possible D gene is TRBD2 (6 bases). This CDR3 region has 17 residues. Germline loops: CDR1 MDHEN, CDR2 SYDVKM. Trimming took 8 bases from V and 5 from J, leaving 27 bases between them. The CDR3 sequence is CASRPRHRGYGRETQYF. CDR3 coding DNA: TGTGCCAGCCGACCGAGACATCGGGGGTATGGTCGGGAGACCCAGTACTTC.

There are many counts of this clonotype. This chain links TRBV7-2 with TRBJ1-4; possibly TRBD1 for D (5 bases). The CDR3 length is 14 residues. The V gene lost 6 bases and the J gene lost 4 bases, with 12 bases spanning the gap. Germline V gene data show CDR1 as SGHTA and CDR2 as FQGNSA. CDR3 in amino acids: CASRRGGVNEKLFF. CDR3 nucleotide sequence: TGTGCCAGCAGAAGAGGAGGGGTTAATGAAAAACTGTTTTTT. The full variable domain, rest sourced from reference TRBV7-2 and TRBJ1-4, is GAGVSQSPSNKVTEKGKDVELRCDPISGHTALYWYRQSLGQGLEFLIYFQGNSAPDKSGLPSDRFSAERTGGSVSTLTIQRTQQEDSAVYLCASRRGGVNEKLFFGSGTQLSVL.

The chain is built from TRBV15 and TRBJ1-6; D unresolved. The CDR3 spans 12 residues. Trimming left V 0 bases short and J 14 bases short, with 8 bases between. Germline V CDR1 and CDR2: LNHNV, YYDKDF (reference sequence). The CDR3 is CATSRDSASLHF. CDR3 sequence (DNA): TGTGCCACCAGCAGAGACTCGGCTTCCCTCCACTTT.

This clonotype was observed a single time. CDR3 region: CASRHRGGQGPDTQYF. The CDR3 nucleotides read TGTGCCAGCAGGCATCGCGGGGGGCAGGGTCCGGATACGCAGTATTTT. V gene TRBV7-2 combines with J gene TRBJ2-3; 8 nucleotides align to TRBD2. This CDR3 is 16 amino acids long. V dropped 6 bases and J dropped 6; count of bases not matched to a gene: 14. Germline assignment: CDR1 SGHTA and CDR2 FQGNSA. Filled out from reference TRBV7-2 and TRBJ2-3, the complete variable domain reads GAGVSQSPSNKVTEKGKDVELRCDPISGHTALYWYRQSLGQGLEFLIYFQGNSAPDKSGLPSDRFSAERTGGSVSTLTIQRTQQEDSAVYLCASRHRGGQGPDTQYFGPGTRLTVL.

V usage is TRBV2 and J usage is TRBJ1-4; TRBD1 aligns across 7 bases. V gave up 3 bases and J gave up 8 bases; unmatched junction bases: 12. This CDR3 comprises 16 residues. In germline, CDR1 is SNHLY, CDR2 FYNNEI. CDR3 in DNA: TGTGCCAGCAGTGATAAGTTAGGACAGGTTCGCGAAAAACTGTTTTTT. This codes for CASSDKLGQVREKLFF.